Listed below are T cell receptor beta chains from one sample, sequenced in a study of CD8 T cells in Susac syndrome. TCRdb independently ran MiXCR on the immunoSEQ multiplex PCR reads; one entry per CDR3 protein. The repertoire consists of approximately 130,000 distinct CDR3 sequences, with less than 95% occurring once and the leading ten covering about 0.089%. The sequenced material came from CD4+ T cells from PBMCs. Source of these receptors: a human donor in good health. Both conserved end residues are part of each CDR3. A D gene is named only where the DNA matches it firmly.

v_call,d_call,j_call,cdr3_aa
TRBV27,TRBD1,TRBJ1-3,CASSLSGQAGNTIYF
TRBV2,TRBD1,TRBJ2-5,CASSFTGVSETQYF
TRBV20-1,TRBD2,TRBJ2-7,CSARSTSAISYEQYF
TRBV12-3/TRBV12-4,TRBD2,TRBJ2-1,CASSPVLAGLNNEQFF
TRBV5-1,TRBD2,TRBJ2-3,CASSPSGTSGSYSHGTQYF
TRBV7-9,NA,TRBJ1-6,CASSHETGSSPLHF
TRBV29-1,NA,TRBJ1-1,CSVEERLGVEAFF
TRBV7-2,NA,TRBJ2-5,CASSLRSAQETQYF
TRBV7-9,NA,TRBJ1-5,CASSLVADQPQHF
TRBV18,NA,TRBJ2-7,CASSPPLSYEQHF
TRBV29-1,NA,TRBJ2-3,CSVGRGVGTDTQYF
TRBV19,NA,TRBJ2-6,CASSIRESGANVLTF
TRBV9,NA,TRBJ2-5,CASSVAVPGRGRTQETQYF
TRBV20-1,NA,TRBJ1-1,CSASFVTEAFF
TRBV23-1,NA,TRBJ2-5,CANPDDGTASGAQYF
TRBV19,NA,TRBJ1-5,CASSRGRSNQPQHF
TRBV6-5,TRBD1,TRBJ2-7,CASSSSTGDKQYF
TRBV29-1,NA,TRBJ2-1,CSVEKEFGNEQFF
TRBV7-2,NA,TRBJ1-1,CASSWNGRNTEAFF
TRBV3-1,NA,TRBJ1-6,CASSQVNPLFDSPLHF
TRBV2,NA,TRBJ1-1,CASGEGGIFTEAFF
TRBV19,NA,TRBJ1-5,CASSDAGDLYSNQPQHF
TRBV3-1,NA,TRBJ2-3,CASSQGGEPDTQYF
TRBV5-4,NA,TRBJ2-3,CASSPERTDTQYF
TRBV7-9,NA,TRBJ2-1,CASSQMRGAGEQFF
TRBV6-5,NA,TRBJ2-1,CASITYPYNEQFF
TRBV6-1,NA,TRBJ2-5,CAGAQGGQETQYF
TRBV5-6,NA,TRBJ2-1,CASSWGGRYEQFF
TRBV20-1,NA,TRBJ2-3,CSAREVARTDTQYF
TRBV20-1,TRBD1,TRBJ1-5,CSAHGTGNQPQHF
TRBV2,TRBD2,TRBJ2-3,CASRDTSAPGDTQYF
TRBV19,TRBD1,TRBJ2-5,CASSGQAPETQYF
TRBV9,NA,TRBJ2-7,CASSPTGTHYEQYF
TRBV6-2/TRBV6-3,NA,TRBJ2-2,CATEDANTGELFF
TRBV4-1,NA,TRBJ2-1,CASSQDPGLSQQFF
TRBV12-3/TRBV12-4,NA,TRBJ1-5,CASSFPDQPQHF
TRBV20-1,TRBD2,TRBJ2-3,CSAPSRASGRGTDTQYF